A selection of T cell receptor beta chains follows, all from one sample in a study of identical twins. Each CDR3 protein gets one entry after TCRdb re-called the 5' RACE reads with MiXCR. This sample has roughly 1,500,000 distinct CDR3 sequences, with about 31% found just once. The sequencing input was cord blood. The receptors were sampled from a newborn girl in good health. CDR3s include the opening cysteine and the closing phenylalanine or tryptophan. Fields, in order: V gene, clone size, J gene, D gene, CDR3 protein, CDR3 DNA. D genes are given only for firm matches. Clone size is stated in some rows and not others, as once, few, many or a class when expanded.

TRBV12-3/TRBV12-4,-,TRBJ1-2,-,CASSPPLHPYGYTF,TGTGCCAGCAGTCCCCCCCTGCACCCCTATGGCTACACCTTC
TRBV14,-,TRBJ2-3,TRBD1,CASSLDRDRGTDTQYF,TGTGCCAGCAGCCTCGACCGGGACAGGGGTACAGATACGCAGTATTTT
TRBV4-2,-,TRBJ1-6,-,CASSPDSNYNSPPHF,TGTGCCAGCAGCCCTGACAGTAACTATAATTCACCCCCCCACTTT
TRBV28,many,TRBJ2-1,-,CASSFPNNEQFF,TGTGCCAGCAGTTTTCCTAACAATGAGCAGTTCTTC
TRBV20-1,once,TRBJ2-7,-,CSALQHFNEQYF,TGCAGTGCTCTTCAGCACTTCAATGAGCAGTACTTC
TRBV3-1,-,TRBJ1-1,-,CASSQERAPGVGTEAFF,TGTGCCAGCAGCCAAGAAAGGGCGCCGGGGGTAGGGACTGAAGCTTTCTTT
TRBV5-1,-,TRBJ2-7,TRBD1,CASSFTGGLTGGEQYF,TGCGCCAGCAGCTTCACTGGAGGACTAACAGGGGGCGAGCAGTACTTC
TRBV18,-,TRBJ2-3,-,CAISPMGGTDTQYF,TGTGCCATCTCACCAATGGGTGGAACAGATACGCAGTATTTT
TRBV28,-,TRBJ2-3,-,CASTPLGPAGTQYF,TGTGCCAGCACCCCCCTTGGGCCTGCAGGTACGCAGTATTTT
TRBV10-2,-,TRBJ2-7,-,CASSLNKPYEQYF,TGCGCCAGCAGCCTTAATAAGCCCTACGAGCAGTACTTC
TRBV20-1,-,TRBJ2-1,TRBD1,CTGTVGYNEQFF,TGCACCGGGACAGTAGGGTACAATGAGCAGTTCTTC
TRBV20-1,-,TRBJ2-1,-,CSAQIPPYNEQFF,TGCAGTGCCCAGATCCCTCCCTACAATGAGCAGTTCTTC
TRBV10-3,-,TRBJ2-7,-,CAISGAAGYEQYF,TGTGCCATCAGTGGGGCGGCGGGCTACGAGCAGTACTTC
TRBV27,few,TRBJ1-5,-,CASSLSGGDQPQHF,TGTGCCAGCAGTTTATCGGGGGGGGATCAGCCCCAGCATTTT
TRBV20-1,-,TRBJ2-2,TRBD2,CSSTRGLADTGELFF,TGCAGTTCTACCCGGGGTCTAGCGGACACCGGGGAGCTGTTTTTT
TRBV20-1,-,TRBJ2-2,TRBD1,CSAANRDRKNTGELFF,TGCAGTGCTGCGAACCGGGACAGGAAGAACACCGGGGAGCTGTTTTTT
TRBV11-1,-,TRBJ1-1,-,CASSLEGHGTEAFF,TGTGCCAGCAGCTTAGAAGGACACGGCACTGAAGCTTTCTTT
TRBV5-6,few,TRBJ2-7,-,CASSPGNPSYEQYF,TGTGCCAGCAGCCCAGGGAACCCCTCCTACGAGCAGTACTTC
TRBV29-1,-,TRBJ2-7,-,CSVERAETDEQYF,TGCAGCGTTGAACGGGCCGAGACGGACGAGCAGTACTTC
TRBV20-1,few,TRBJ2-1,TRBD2,CSALTPSGGLYNEQFF,TGCAGTGCTCTTACACCTAGCGGGGGCCTCTACAATGAGCAGTTCTTC
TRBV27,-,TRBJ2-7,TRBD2,CASSLTSSSGSDNEQYF,TGTGCCAGCAGTTTAACAAGCTCTAGCGGGAGCGACAATGAGCAGTACTTC
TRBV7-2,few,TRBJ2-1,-,CASSLAVGLYSYNEQFF,TGTGCCAGCAGCTTAGCGGTAGGGTTATACTCCTACAATGAGCAGTTCTTC
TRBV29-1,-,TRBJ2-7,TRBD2,CSVEDHKRENDNEQYF,TGCAGCGTTGAAGATCACAAGCGGGAGAACGACAATGAGCAGTACTTC
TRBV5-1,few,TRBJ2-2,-,CASSLEWLAYTGELFF,TGCGCCAGCAGCTTGGAGTGGCTAGCATATACCGGGGAGCTGTTTTTT
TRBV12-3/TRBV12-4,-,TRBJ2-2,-,CASNSGRRGSGELFF,TGTGCCAGCAACTCAGGACGCCGAGGTTCCGGGGAGCTGTTTTTT
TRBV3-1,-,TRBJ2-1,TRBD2,CASSQDVTSGSLGEQFF,TGTGCCAGCAGCCAAGATGTGACTAGCGGGAGCTTGGGTGAGCAGTTCTTC
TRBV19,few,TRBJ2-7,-,CASSTAGTTYEQYF,TGTGCCAGTAGTACCGCCGGGACAACCTACGAGCAGTACTTC
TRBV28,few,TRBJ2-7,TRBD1,CASRGQGFTYEQYF,TGTGCCAGCAGGGGACAGGGATTCACCTACGAGCAGTACTTC
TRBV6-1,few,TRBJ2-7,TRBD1,CASTPWDRGYEQYF,TGTGCCAGCACCCCTTGGGACAGGGGTTACGAGCAGTACTTC
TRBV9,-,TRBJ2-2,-,CASSGRHPYTGELFF,TGTGCCAGCAGCGGCCGACACCCGTACACCGGGGAGCTGTTTTTT
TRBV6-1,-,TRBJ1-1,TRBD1,CASSRRQGRTTNTEAFF,TGTGCCAGCAGCCGACGACAGGGTCGTACTACAAACACTGAAGCTTTCTTT
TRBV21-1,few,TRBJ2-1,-,CASSRGRGKLHCFTFYNEQFF,TGTGCCAGCAGCAGGGGGAGAGGAAAGCTACATTGCTTTACGTTTTACAATGAGCAGTTCTTC
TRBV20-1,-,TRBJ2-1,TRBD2,CSALAIGSYNEQFF,TGCAGCGCACTAGCGATAGGGTCATACAATGAGCAGTTCTTC
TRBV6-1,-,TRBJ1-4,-,CASSLWGADEKLFF,TGTGCCAGCAGTCTGTGGGGGGCAGATGAAAAACTGTTTTTT
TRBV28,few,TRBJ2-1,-,CASSLGVANYNEQFF,TGTGCCAGCAGTTTGGGGGTCGCCAACTACAATGAGCAGTTCTTC
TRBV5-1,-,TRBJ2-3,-,CASSLEGVMSTDTQYF,TGCGCCAGCAGCCTGGAGGGGGTGATGAGCACAGATACGCAGTATTTT
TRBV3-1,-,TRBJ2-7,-,CASSQEDWSSYNEQYF,TGTGCCAGCAGCCAAGAGGACTGGAGCTCCTACAATGAGCAGTACTTC
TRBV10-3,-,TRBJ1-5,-,CAISESWSRQGLQPQHF,TGTGCCATCAGTGAGTCGTGGTCCAGGCAGGGGCTTCAGCCCCAGCATTTT
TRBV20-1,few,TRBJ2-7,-,CSARDREPYEQYF,TGCAGTGCTAGAGATAGGGAGCCCTACGAGCAGTACTTC
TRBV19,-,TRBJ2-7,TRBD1,CASGTAFYEQYF,TGTGCCAGTGGGACAGCTTTCTACGAGCAGTACTTC
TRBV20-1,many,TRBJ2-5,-,CSAKKGQETQYF,TGCAGTGCTAAGAAGGGGCAAGAGACCCAGTACTTC
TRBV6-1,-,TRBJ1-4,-,CANRPWPDEKLFF,TGTGCCAACAGGCCGTGGCCCGATGAAAAACTGTTTTTT
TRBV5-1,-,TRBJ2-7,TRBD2,CASSLKGLAFYNEQYF,TGCGCCAGCAGCCTAAAGGGACTAGCCTTTTACAATGAGCAGTACTTC
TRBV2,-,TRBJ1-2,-,CASSEHRVQDGYTF,TGTGCCAGCAGTGAACACAGGGTGCAGGATGGCTACACCTTC
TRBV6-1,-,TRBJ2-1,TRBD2,CASSDLAVYNEQFF,TGTGCCAGCAGTGATCTAGCGGTCTACAATGAGCAGTTCTTC
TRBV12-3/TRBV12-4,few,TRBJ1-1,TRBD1,CASRRQGPLNTEAFF,TGTGCCAGCAGAAGACAGGGGCCCCTGAACACTGAAGCTTTCTTT
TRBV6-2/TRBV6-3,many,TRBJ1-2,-,CASSYNQGYGYTF,TGTGCCAGCAGTTATAACCAAGGCTATGGCTACACCTTC
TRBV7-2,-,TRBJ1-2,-,CASSLGTAHYGYTF,TGTGCCAGCAGCTTAGGGACAGCCCACTATGGCTACACCTTC
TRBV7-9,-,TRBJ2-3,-,CASSSQRVEIGDTQYF,TGTGCCAGCAGCTCTCAGCGAGTGGAGATAGGTGATACGCAGTATTTT
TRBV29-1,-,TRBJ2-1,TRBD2,CSVNGLAGVREQFF,TGCAGCGTCAACGGACTAGCGGGGGTACGGGAGCAGTTCTTC
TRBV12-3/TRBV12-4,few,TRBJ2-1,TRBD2,CASSPGLAGWEQFF,TGTGCCAGCAGTCCGGGACTAGCGGGATGGGAGCAGTTCTTC
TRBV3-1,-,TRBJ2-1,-,CASSLATRSEQFF,TGTGCCAGCAGCCTAGCGACCCGTAGTGAGCAGTTCTTC
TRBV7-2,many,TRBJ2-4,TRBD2,CASSSSSGQNIQYF,TGTGCCAGCAGCTCTTCTAGCGGTCAAAACATTCAGTACTTC
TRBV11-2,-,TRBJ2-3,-,CASKGGYTDTQYF,TGTGCCAGCAAGGGGGGGTACACAGATACGCAGTATTTT
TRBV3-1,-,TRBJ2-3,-,CASSQSGGNTDTQYF,TGTGCCAGCAGCCAAAGCGGCGGAAACACAGATACGCAGTATTTT
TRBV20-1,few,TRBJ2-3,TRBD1,CSAPRTGTVLTDTQYF,TGCAGTGCTCCCCGCACCGGGACAGTTTTAACAGATACGCAGTATTTT
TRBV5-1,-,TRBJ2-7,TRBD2,CASSHTSSGSYNEQYF,TGCGCCAGCAGCCACACCTCTAGCGGTTCCTACAATGAGCAGTACTTC
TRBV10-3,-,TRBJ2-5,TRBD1,CAISSGTGVYEQYF,TGTGCCATCAGCTCCGGGACAGGGGTGTATGAGCAGTACTTC
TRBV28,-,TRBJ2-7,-,CASSLGRGQDEQYF,TGTGCCAGCAGTTTAGGGAGGGGGCAGGACGAGCAGTACTTC
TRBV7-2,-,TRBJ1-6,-,CASSLSGHRNSPLHF,TGTGCCAGCAGCTTAAGTGGGCATAGGAATTCACCCCTCCACTTT